This T cell receptor (beta chain) was identified during a study of cytomegalovirus exposure and HLA in healthy donors. PCR amplification relied on 60 Vbeta primers (plus 13 Jbeta primers). The repertoire was sequenced with immunoSEQ multiplex PCR; TCRdb's copy has only in-frame clones and lacks some. Among roughly 92,000 clones, under 90% were seen once, and the ten largest hold about a third. Between the trimmed V and J ends, which lost 7 bases and 5 bases, there was a span of 18 bases. The CDR3 consists of 14 residues. The germline V gene has CDR1 SNHLY and CDR2 FYNNEI. The J gene is TRBJ2-7, the V gene TRBV2; TRBD1 is a possible D gene (6 bases). The sequence came from a man aged 50 or older in good health and CMV-seropositive. The sequencing sample was made of PBMCs. In nucleotides, the CDR3 is TGTGCCAGCATCAAGTCTAGGGGGAGTGACGAGCAGTACTTC. Protein product: CASIKSRGSDEQYF.